The text below deals with one TCR beta chain. Its antigen is unidentified. The V and J ends lost 4 bases and 0 bases respectively, with 11 bases between them. Germline-derived CDR1 and CDR2 are SGHRS and YFSETQ. The CDR3 is 15 residues long. Each cell subset's genomic DNA was divided evenly among several immunoSEQ plates. Only in-frame clones appear in the TCRdb table, and some are missing; sequencing was by immunoSEQ multiplex PCR. The table includes about 2 million clones, roughly 94% detected once. These data belong to a study of shared clonotypes between healthy human individuals. Study observations and caveats: In a handful of donors, about 5% of naive CD4 clonotypes appeared in common. Though the depth was large, rarefaction showed that sorted-subset sequencing was incomplete.

Positive CCR7 selection of CD45RO-negative cells yielded the naive CD8 cells, and terminally differentiated effector memory CD45RA+ cells were excluded. The study enrolled healthy HIV-negative adults without recent acute infections or vaccinations as donors. The sequence was obtained from a young man in good health. V is TRBV5-1 and J is TRBJ1-5, with D tentatively TRBD1 (5 bases). The sequencing sample was made of naive CD8+ T cells sorted from blood. Here the CDR3 DNA reads TGCGCCAGCAGCATCGAACAGGATAGCAATCAGCCCCAGCATTTT. Translation gives CASSIEQDSNQPQHF. The complete variable domain, with remaining parts taken from reference TRBV5-1 and TRBJ1-5, reads KAGVTQTPRYLIKTRGQQVTLSCSPISGHRSVSWYQQTPGQGLQFLFEYFSETQRNKGNFPGRFSGRQFSNSRSEMNVSTLELGDSALYLCASSIEQDSNQPQHFGDGTRLSIL.